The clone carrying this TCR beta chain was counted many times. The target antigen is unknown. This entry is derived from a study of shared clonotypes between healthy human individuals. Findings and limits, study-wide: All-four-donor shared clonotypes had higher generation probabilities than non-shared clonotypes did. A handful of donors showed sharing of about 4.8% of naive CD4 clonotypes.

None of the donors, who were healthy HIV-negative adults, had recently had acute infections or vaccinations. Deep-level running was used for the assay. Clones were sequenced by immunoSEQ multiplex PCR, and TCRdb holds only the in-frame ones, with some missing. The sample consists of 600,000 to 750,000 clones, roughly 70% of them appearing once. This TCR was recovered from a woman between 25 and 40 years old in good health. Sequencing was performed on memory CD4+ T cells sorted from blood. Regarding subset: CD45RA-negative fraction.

This chain's CDR3 is CASTGTSQDTQYF. CDR3 bases: TGTGCCAGTACAGGGACTAGTCAGGATACGCAGTATTTT. The chain is built from TRBV19 and TRBJ2-3; TRBD2 aligns across 8 bases. V shed 7 bases, J shed 6 bases, and the junction held 6 bases outside the gene matches. This CDR3 is built from 13 residues. The germline gives CDR1 LNHDA, CDR2 SQIVND (reference sequence).